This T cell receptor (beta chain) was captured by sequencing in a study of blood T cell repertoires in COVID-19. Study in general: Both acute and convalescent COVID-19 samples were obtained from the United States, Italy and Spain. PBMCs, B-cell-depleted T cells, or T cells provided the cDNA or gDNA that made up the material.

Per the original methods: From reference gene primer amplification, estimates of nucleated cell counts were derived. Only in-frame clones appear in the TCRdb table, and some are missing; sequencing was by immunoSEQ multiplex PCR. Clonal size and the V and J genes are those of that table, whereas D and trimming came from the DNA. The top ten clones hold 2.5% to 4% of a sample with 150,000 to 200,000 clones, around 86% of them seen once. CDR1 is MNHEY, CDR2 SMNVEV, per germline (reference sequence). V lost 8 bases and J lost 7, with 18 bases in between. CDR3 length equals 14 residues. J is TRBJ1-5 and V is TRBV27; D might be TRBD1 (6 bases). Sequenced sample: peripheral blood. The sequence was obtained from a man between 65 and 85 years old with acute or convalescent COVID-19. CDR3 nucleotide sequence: TGTGCCAGCGGGGGGCGCGGGGGGCTCCAGCCCCAGCATTTT. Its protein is CASGGRGGLQPQHF.